These 21 T cell receptor beta chains originate from one sample sequenced in a study of T cell changes during pregnancy in multiple sclerosis (dated by TCRdb to between 2018 and 2021). Library generation was performed with the immunoSEQ multiplex PCR assay. TCRdb obtained this table from immuneACCESS and retained in-frame rearrangements with V and J assigned. These tables miss some clones; where compared with another copy, unresolved V genes account for less than half of the shortfall, and the remainder is unexplained. This sample holds about 67,000 clones; 90% were observed only once. The top ten clones comprise roughly 1.5% of the sample. Sequenced material: peripheral blood, taken in the third trimester of pregnancy. These TCRs come from a female donor with multiple sclerosis, enrolled in a pregnancy study.

The chain carries TRBV7-6 and TRBJ1-5, with TRBD1 matching 10 bases. There are 14 residues in the CDR3. The J segment lost 7 bases and the V segment lost 2 bases, leaving 2 bases of the junction unmatched. Looked up from germline, CDR1 is SGHVS and CDR2 is FNYEAQ. CDR3 amino acids: CASSLWDRGQPQHF. The CDR3, as DNA: TGTGCCAGCAGCTTATGGGACAGGGGACAGCCCCAGCATTTT.

This clone was observed once. The J gene is TRBJ2-7, the V gene TRBV6-5; 8 nucleotides match TRBD2. The CDR3 runs to 12 residues. Germline assignment: CDR1 MNHEY and CDR2 SVGAGI. The J segment lost 9 bases and the V segment lost 5 bases, leaving 6 bases of the junction unmatched. The CDR3 coding sequence is TGTGCCAGCAGTCGGACTAGCCAGGCGCAGTACTTC. Protein: CASSRTSQAQYF.

The rearrangement links TRBV5-4 to TRBJ2-7, with D maybe TRBD1 (5 bases). Trimming removed 1 base at V and 4 bases at J, with 9 bases between. The CDR3 runs 13 residues. Germline values: CDR1 SGHNT, CDR2 YYREEE (reference sequence). CDR3 sequence reads: CASSLQGTYEQYF. Written as DNA, the CDR3 is TGTGCCAGCAGCTTGCAGGGTACGTACGAGCAGTACTTC.

The rearrangement links TRBV5-6 to TRBJ2-3; 7 bases line up with TRBD2. V lost 1 base and J lost 6; bases outside the gene matches: 11. The CDR3 extends over 16 amino acids. The germline gives CDR1 SGHDT, CDR2 YYEEEE. The CDR3 sequence: CASSLLAASGMDTQYF. DNA of the CDR3: TGTGCCAGCAGCTTGCTAGCGGCCTCAGGGATGGATACGCAGTATTTT.

As DNA, the CDR3 is TGCAGTACAGGGGGAGGACAGCCCCAGCATTTT. The encoded protein is CSTGGGQPQHF. The V and J genes are TRBV20-1 and TRBJ1-5, with TRBD1 matching over 8 bases. The CDR3 consists of 11 residues. CDR1 is DFQATT, CDR2 SNEGSKA, per germline (reference sequence). V shed 8 bases, J shed 7 bases, and the junction held 4 bases outside the gene matches.

The chain employs TRBV5-6 and TRBJ2-3; D perhaps matches TRBD1 (7 bases). Per germline, CDR1 SGHDT and CDR2 YYEEEE. The CDR3 extends over 18 amino acids. V lost 2 bases and J lost 4, with 23 bases in between. The chain's CDR3 is CASSLFLGRQGGADTQYF. The CDR3, as DNA: TGTGCCAGCAGCTTATTTTTGGGTCGACAGGGAGGCGCAGATACGCAGTATTTT.

V and J are TRBV6-4 and TRBJ1-2; D possibly corresponds to TRBD1 (5 bases). This CDR3 is 15 amino acids long. The V end was cut by 5 bases, the J end by 8 bases, with 21 bases between. Germline lookup yields CDR1 MRHNA and CDR2 SNTAGT. The DNA for the CDR3 is TGTGCCAGCAGTCCCGGGGCGGGATTCCCCCGAGGCTACACCTTC. Protein product: CASSPGAGFPRGYTF.

The chain recombines TRBV7-8 with TRBJ2-6, with 7 bases matching TRBD1. Germline V lookup: CDR1 SGHVS, CDR2 FQNEAQ. This CDR3 is built from 19 residues. V was pared by 5 bases and J by 0 bases, with 13 bases of the junction left unmatched. The CDR3 DNA reads TGTGCCAGCAGCCCCGGCCGGGACAGACGCAGCTCTGGGGCCAACGTCCTGACTTTC. It translates to CASSPGRDRRSSGANVLTF.

This clone has just a few counts. The chain carries TRBV5-1 and TRBJ1-2, with TRBD1 matching 10 bases. Germline V gene data show CDR1 as SGHRS and CDR2 as YFSETQ. The CDR3 has 14 amino acids. J was trimmed by 4 bases and V by 4 bases; bases with no gene match: 4. The CDR3: CASSPGQGGYGYTF. CDR3 coding DNA: TGCGCCAGCAGCCCCGGACAGGGGGGCTATGGCTACACCTTC.

Written as DNA, the CDR3 is TGTGCCAGTAGTACCCTAAAGGACAGGGTTAATTCACCCCTCCACTTT. It codes for CASSTLKDRVNSPLHF. The J gene is TRBJ1-6, the V gene TRBV19, with 8 bases fitting TRBD1. Trimming removed 4 bases from V and 6 bases from J; junction bases left unmatched: 8. There are 16 residues in the CDR3. Germline values: CDR1 LNHDA, CDR2 SQIVND (reference sequence).

V usage is TRBV19 and J usage is TRBJ2-6; D unclear. CDR1 and CDR2 (germline): LNHDA, SQIVND (reference sequence). Trimming stripped 6 bases from V and 1 base from J, with 10 bases between. The CDR3 consists of 15 residues. The CDR3, as DNA: TGTGCCAGTAGCTTAAAACTGTCTGGGGCCAACGTCCTGACTTTC. This codes for CASSLKLSGANVLTF.

This clone was seen once. CDR3 nucleotide sequence: TGCGCCAGCAGCTCAACAGGGTTCCGAGAGACCCAGTACTTC. Its translation: CASSSTGFRETQYF. This chain links TRBV5-1 with TRBJ2-5; D is possibly TRBD1 (6 bases). CDR1 SGHRS and CDR2 YFSETQ come from the germline V gene. V lost 3 bases and J lost 4, with 13 bases in between. The CDR3 is made up of 14 amino acids.

This clone was picked up a small number of times. V is TRBV20-1 and J is TRBJ1-5; possibly TRBD1 for D (6 bases). The germline CDR1 and CDR2 sequences are DFQATT and SNEGSKA (reference sequence). V dropped 7 bases and J dropped 7 bases, with 11 bases sitting between them. CDR3 length equals 11 residues. CDR3 sequence (DNA): TGCAGTGAAACAGGGTGCCAGCCCCAGCATTTT. Amino acids: CSETGCQPQHF.

This chain connects TRBV28 to TRBJ2-5, with 8 bases matching TRBD1. Germline loops: CDR1 MDHEN, CDR2 SYDVKM. The CDR3 contains 17 residues. Trimming took 4 bases from V and 5 from J; bases not matched to a gene: 15. The CDR3 DNA sequence: TGTGCCAGCAGTTCCCCTCAGACAGGGGCCCTCGGTGAGACCCAGTACTTC. It translates to CASSSPQTGALGETQYF.

The chain has TRBV27 and TRBJ1-2, with 9 positions matching TRBD1. Germline loops: CDR1 MNHEY, CDR2 SMNVEV (reference sequence). Unmatched junction bases numbered 9, after V lost 4 bases and J lost 6 bases. This CDR3 contains 15 residues. CDR3 in amino acids: CASSSPGTGIDGYTF. DNA for the CDR3: TGTGCCAGCAGTTCTCCCGGGACAGGGATCGATGGCTACACCTTC.

The chain has TRBV18 and TRBJ1-5; the match to TRBD1 covers 9 bases. Germline CDR1 reads KGHSH; CDR2 reads LQKENI. The CDR3 is 15 amino acids. V shed 3 bases and J 3 bases; nucleotides not matched to a gene: 3. The CDR3 nucleotides are TGTGCCAGCTCACCGGGGGACAGGGCCAATCAGCCCCAGCATTTT. Encoded protein: CASSPGDRANQPQHF.

The genes are TRBV19 and TRBJ1-5; no definite D call. V lost 1 base and J lost 2, with 9 bases in between. Germline CDR1 reads LNHDA; CDR2 reads SQIVND (reference sequence). The CDR3 spans 15 residues. The CDR3: CASSIVALGNQPQHF. Written as DNA, the CDR3 is TGTGCCAGTAGTATAGTAGCACTCGGCAATCAGCCCCAGCATTTT.

As regards this clone: Germline is not matched at one junction end, which may reflect a read error. The gene calls are TRBV7-9 and TRBJ1-1; no reliable D call. The CDR3 extends over 13 amino acids. Germline V lookup: CDR1 SEHNR, CDR2 FQNEAQ (reference sequence). CDR3 sequence reads: CASSLEEDTEAFF. The CDR3 bases are TGTGCCAGCAGTTTAGAGGAGGACACTGAAGCTTTCTTT.

The genes are TRBV27 and TRBJ2-1; the match to TRBD1 covers 7 bases. Per the germline V gene, CDR1 is MNHEY and CDR2 is SMNVEV (reference sequence). Losses at the gene ends were 1 base for V and 8 bases for J; bases not matched to a gene: 8. The CDR3 has 15 residues. The chain's CDR3 is CASSLLGQTRDEQFF. The CDR3 nucleotides are TGTGCCAGCAGTTTATTGGGACAGACGAGGGATGAGCAGTTCTTC.

The V and J genes are TRBV5-1 and TRBJ1-2; D ambiguous. The germline V gene has CDR1 SGHRS and CDR2 YFSETQ. The CDR3 covers 12 residues. Trimming removed 1 base from V and 5 bases from J, with 6 bases in between. The CDR3 DNA reads TGCGCCAGCAGCTTGACAGATTATGGCTACACCTTC. Amino acid sequence: CASSLTDYGYTF.

The chain carries TRBV7-6 and TRBJ1-3; 7 bases align to TRBD1. This CDR3 has 14 amino acids. Trimming at V came to 0 bases and at J to 8 bases, leaving 4 bases not matched to a gene. Germline V lookup: CDR1 SGHVS, CDR2 FNYEAQ. For the CDR3, the DNA is TGTGCCAGCAGCTTAGCCGGGACAGCGGACACCATATATTTT. It encodes CASSLAGTADTIYF.